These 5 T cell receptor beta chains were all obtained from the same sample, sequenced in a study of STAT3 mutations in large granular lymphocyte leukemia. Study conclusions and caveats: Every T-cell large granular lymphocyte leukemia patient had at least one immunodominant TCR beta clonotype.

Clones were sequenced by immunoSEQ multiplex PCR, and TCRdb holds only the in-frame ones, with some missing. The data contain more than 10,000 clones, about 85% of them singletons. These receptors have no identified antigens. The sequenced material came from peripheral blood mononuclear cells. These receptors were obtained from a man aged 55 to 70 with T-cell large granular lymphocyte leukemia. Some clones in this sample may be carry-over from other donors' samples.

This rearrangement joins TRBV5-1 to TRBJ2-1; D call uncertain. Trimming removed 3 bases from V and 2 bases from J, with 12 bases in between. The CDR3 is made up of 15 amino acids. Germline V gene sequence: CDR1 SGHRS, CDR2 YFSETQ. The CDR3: CASSSPRDTYNEQFF. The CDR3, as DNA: TGCGCCAGCAGCTCCCCGCGAGATACCTACAATGAGCAGTTCTTC.

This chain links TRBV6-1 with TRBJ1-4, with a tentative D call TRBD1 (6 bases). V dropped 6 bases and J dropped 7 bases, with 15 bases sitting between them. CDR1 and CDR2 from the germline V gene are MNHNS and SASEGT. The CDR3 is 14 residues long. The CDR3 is CASSTGSTAEKLFF. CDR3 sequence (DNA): TGTGCCAGCAGCACAGGGTCTACGGCTGAAAAACTGTTTTTT.

CDR3 DNA: TGCGCCAGCAGCTTGGAGGGGGAGCTCAATGCAGATACGCAGTATTTT. Protein product: CASSLEGELNADTQYF. J is TRBJ2-3 and V is TRBV5-1; D is perhaps TRBD1 (6 bases). This CDR3 has 16 amino acids. V lost 0 bases and J lost 4, with 15 bases in between. Germline CDR1 SGHRS, CDR2 YFSETQ.

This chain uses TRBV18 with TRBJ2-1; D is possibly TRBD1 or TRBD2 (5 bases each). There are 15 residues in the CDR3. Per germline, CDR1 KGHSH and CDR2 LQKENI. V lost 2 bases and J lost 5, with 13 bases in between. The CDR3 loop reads CASSPGTARDNEQFF. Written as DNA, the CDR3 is TGTGCCAGCTCACCAGGGACGGCCCGAGACAATGAGCAGTTCTTC.

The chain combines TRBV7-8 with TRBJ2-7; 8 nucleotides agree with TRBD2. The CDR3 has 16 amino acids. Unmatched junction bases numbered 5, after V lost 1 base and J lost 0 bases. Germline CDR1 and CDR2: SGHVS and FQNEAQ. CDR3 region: CASSLGTSLNSYEQYF. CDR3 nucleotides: TGTGCCAGCAGCTTAGGGACTAGCCTGAACTCCTACGAGCAGTACTTC.